This TCR beta chain stems from a study of T cell responses to AZD1222 COVID-19 vaccine. Overall study results and limits: There were mostly white British donors and more females than males, and clonal diversity was possibly underestimated. Breadth and depth of Spike-specific TCRs rose after two AZD1222 doses. CD4 TCRs associated with vaccination spanned spike, dominating at 160-218 and 743-854.

Comment on this clone: The antigen is not known. The same CDR3 also results from other DNA sequences found in this sample.

Profiling relied on immunoSEQ multiplex PCR, and the TCRdb table lists in-frame clones only, not all of them. There are 100,000 to 150,000 clones in the sample; 90% occur only once, and 6% to 9% lies in the top ten. V lost 5 bases, J lost 7 bases, and 9 bases lay in between. Germline V lookup: CDR1 SEHNR, CDR2 FQNEAQ (reference sequence). The CDR3 covers 13 residues. The sequence came from an adult in good health. The sequencing here drew on peripheral blood, taken on day 0 of AZD1222 vaccination. The chain links TRBV7-9 to TRBJ1-6; D gene uncertain. CDR3 nucleotides: TGTGCCAGCAGCCTGGAGGCGAATTCACCCCTCCACTTT. Protein sequence: CASSLEANSPLHF.